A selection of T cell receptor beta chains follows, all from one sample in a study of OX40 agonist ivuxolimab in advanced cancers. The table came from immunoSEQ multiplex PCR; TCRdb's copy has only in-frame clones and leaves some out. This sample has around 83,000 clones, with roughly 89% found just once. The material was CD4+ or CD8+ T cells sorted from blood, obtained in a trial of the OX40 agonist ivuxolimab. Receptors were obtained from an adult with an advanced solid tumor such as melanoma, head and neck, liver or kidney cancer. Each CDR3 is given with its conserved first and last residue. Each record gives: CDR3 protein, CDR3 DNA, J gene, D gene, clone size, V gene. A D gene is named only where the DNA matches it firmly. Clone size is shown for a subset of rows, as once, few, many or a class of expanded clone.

cdr3_aa: CASTRLAATDTQYF; cdr3_nt: TGTGCCAGCACTCGACTAGCGGCGACAGATACGCAGTATTTT; j_call: TRBJ2-3; d_call: TRBD2; clone_size: -; v_call: TRBV7-2
cdr3_aa: CASSETGSYEQYF; cdr3_nt: TGTGCCAGCAGTGAGACAGGCTCCTACGAGCAGTACTTC; j_call: TRBJ2-7; d_call: -; clone_size: once; v_call: TRBV6-1
cdr3_aa: CSVRAGEFIDYGYTF; cdr3_nt: TGCAGCGTCCGGGCCGGGGAGTTTATTGATTATGGCTACACCTTC; j_call: TRBJ1-2; d_call: -; clone_size: -; v_call: TRBV29-1
cdr3_aa: CASSDKYIQYF; cdr3_nt: TGTGCCAGCTCAGACAAATACATTCAGTACTTC; j_call: TRBJ2-4; d_call: -; clone_size: -; v_call: TRBV18
cdr3_aa: CASSSLSRTGAEAFF; cdr3_nt: TGTGCCAGCAGCTCCCTATCACGGACAGGGGCTGAAGCTTTCTTT; j_call: TRBJ1-1; d_call: TRBD1; clone_size: -; v_call: TRBV7-3
cdr3_aa: CASKNREGGEKLFF; cdr3_nt: TGTGCCAGCAAAAACAGGGAGGGAGGGGAAAAACTGTTTTTT; j_call: TRBJ1-4; d_call: -; clone_size: -; v_call: TRBV6-5
cdr3_aa: CAWTTRGSHYGYTF; cdr3_nt: TGTGCCTGGACCACGAGGGGCAGCCACTATGGCTACACCTTC; j_call: TRBJ1-2; d_call: -; clone_size: few; v_call: TRBV30
cdr3_aa: CASSWEGKETQYF; cdr3_nt: TGCGCCAGCAGCTGGGAGGGAAAAGAGACCCAGTACTTC; j_call: TRBJ2-5; d_call: TRBD2; clone_size: -; v_call: TRBV5-1
cdr3_aa: CASSLGLAGAGEQYF; cdr3_nt: TGCGCCAGCAGCTTGGGGCTAGCGGGAGCCGGCGAGCAGTACTTC; j_call: TRBJ2-7; d_call: TRBD2; clone_size: -; v_call: TRBV5-1
cdr3_aa: CASSKGALAKNIQYF; cdr3_nt: TGTGCCAGCAGCAAAGGGGCGTTAGCCAAAAACATTCAGTACTTC; j_call: TRBJ2-4; d_call: -; clone_size: -; v_call: TRBV21-1
cdr3_aa: CASRGPSGRADEQFF; cdr3_nt: TGTGCCAGCAGAGGCCCTAGCGGGAGGGCCGATGAGCAGTTCTTC; j_call: TRBJ2-1; d_call: TRBD2; clone_size: -; v_call: TRBV2
cdr3_aa: CASSFSTDTQYF; cdr3_nt: TGTGCCAGCTCGTTCAGCACAGATACGCAGTATTTT; j_call: TRBJ2-3; d_call: -; clone_size: -; v_call: TRBV2
cdr3_aa: CASSPRQGARGYTF; cdr3_nt: TGTGCCAGCAGCCCTAGACAGGGGGCGCGTGGCTACACCTTC; j_call: TRBJ1-2; d_call: TRBD1; clone_size: -; v_call: TRBV7-2
cdr3_aa: CASSASGSTYEQYF; cdr3_nt: TGTGCCAGTAGTGCTAGCGGGTCCACCTACGAGCAGTACTTC; j_call: TRBJ2-7; d_call: TRBD2; clone_size: -; v_call: TRBV19
cdr3_aa: CASSQDPGQPSSYEQYF; cdr3_nt: TGTGCCAGCAGCCAAGACCCTGGACAGCCCAGCTCCTACGAGCAGTACTTC; j_call: TRBJ2-7; d_call: -; clone_size: -; v_call: TRBV4-2
cdr3_aa: CASSLGTAGYTQYF; cdr3_nt: TGTGCCAGTAGTCTGGGGACCGCTGGGTATACGCAGTATTTT; j_call: TRBJ2-3; d_call: -; clone_size: -; v_call: TRBV19
cdr3_aa: CATMKGGEDEKLFF; cdr3_nt: TGTGCCACCATGAAGGGAGGCGAGGACGAAAAACTGTTTTTT; j_call: TRBJ1-4; d_call: -; clone_size: -; v_call: TRBV10-3
cdr3_aa: CASSEHGGNTEAFF; cdr3_nt: TGTGCCAGCAGTGAACACGGAGGGAACACTGAAGCTTTCTTT; j_call: TRBJ1-1; d_call: -; clone_size: -; v_call: TRBV6-1
cdr3_aa: CASTLDMNTGELFF; cdr3_nt: TGTGCCAGCACCCTAGACATGAACACCGGGGAGCTGTTTTTT; j_call: TRBJ2-2; d_call: -; clone_size: -; v_call: TRBV28
cdr3_aa: CASSGQGAGYGYTF; cdr3_nt: TGTGCCAGCAGTGGACAGGGGGCTGGCTATGGCTACACCTTC; j_call: TRBJ1-2; d_call: TRBD1; clone_size: -; v_call: TRBV2
cdr3_aa: CASSILGGAPSYEQYF; cdr3_nt: TGTGCCAGTAGTATCCTTGGGGGAGCCCCCTCCTACGAGCAGTACTTC; j_call: TRBJ2-7; d_call: -; clone_size: -; v_call: TRBV19
cdr3_aa: CASTLHQPTYEQYF; cdr3_nt: TGTGCCAGCACTCTCCACCAGCCTACCTACGAGCAGTACTTC; j_call: TRBJ2-7; d_call: -; clone_size: -; v_call: TRBV28
cdr3_aa: CSTWRANVLTF; cdr3_nt: TGCAGCACTTGGAGGGCCAACGTCCTGACTTTC; j_call: TRBJ2-6; d_call: -; clone_size: once; v_call: TRBV20-1
cdr3_aa: CASSLLSQGNTEAFF; cdr3_nt: TGTGCCAGCAGTTTATTGTCGCAGGGGAACACTGAAGCTTTCTTT; j_call: TRBJ1-1; d_call: -; clone_size: once; v_call: TRBV28
cdr3_aa: CASSLVAGQGGWQYF; cdr3_nt: TGTGCCAGCAGCTTAGTAGCGGGACAGGGAGGTTGGCAGTACTTC; j_call: TRBJ2-7; d_call: -; clone_size: -; v_call: TRBV7-9
cdr3_aa: CASSPGGPPWAQYF; cdr3_nt: TGTGCCAGCAGCCCAGGGGGACCCCCTTGGGCCCAGTACTTC; j_call: TRBJ2-5; d_call: TRBD1; clone_size: once; v_call: TRBV5-4
cdr3_aa: CASNEGPGANVLTF; cdr3_nt: TGTGCCAGCAATGAGGGACCTGGGGCCAACGTCCTGACTTTC; j_call: TRBJ2-6; d_call: -; clone_size: -; v_call: TRBV6-1
cdr3_aa: CAIWVNTEAFF; cdr3_nt: TGTGCCATATGGGTGAACACTGAAGCTTTCTTT; j_call: TRBJ1-1; d_call: -; clone_size: -; v_call: TRBV2
cdr3_aa: CASSSQWGANEQFF; cdr3_nt: TGTGCCAGCAGCTCCCAGTGGGGGGCGAATGAGCAGTTCTTC; j_call: TRBJ2-1; d_call: -; clone_size: -; v_call: TRBV7-2
cdr3_aa: CAISPGTPGGETQYF; cdr3_nt: TGTGCCATCAGTCCCGGGACCCCGGGGGGAGAGACCCAGTACTTC; j_call: TRBJ2-5; d_call: TRBD2; clone_size: -; v_call: TRBV10-3
cdr3_aa: CSVETTGFGYTF; cdr3_nt: TGCAGCGTTGAAACGACAGGTTTTGGCTACACCTTC; j_call: TRBJ1-2; d_call: -; clone_size: -; v_call: TRBV29-1
cdr3_aa: CASSLGRREKLFF; cdr3_nt: TGTGCCAGCAGCTTAGGAAGGCGTGAAAAACTGTTTTTT; j_call: TRBJ1-4; d_call: -; clone_size: -; v_call: TRBV7-2
cdr3_aa: CAWSRHQGLNEKLFF; cdr3_nt: TGTGCCTGGAGTAGACACCAGGGCCTTAATGAAAAACTGTTTTTT; j_call: TRBJ1-4; d_call: -; clone_size: -; v_call: TRBV30
cdr3_aa: CASSFPGPTGELFF; cdr3_nt: TGCGCCAGCAGCTTCCCTGGCCCTACCGGGGAGCTGTTTTTT; j_call: TRBJ2-2; d_call: -; clone_size: once; v_call: TRBV5-1
cdr3_aa: CASSPRYGDRDETQYF; cdr3_nt: TGTGCCAGCTCACCACGGTACGGTGACAGGGACGAGACCCAGTACTTC; j_call: TRBJ2-5; d_call: TRBD1; clone_size: -; v_call: TRBV18
cdr3_aa: CASSSTGVDVDEQFF; cdr3_nt: TGTGCCAGCAGCTCGACAGGGGTTGATGTCGATGAGCAGTTCTTC; j_call: TRBJ2-1; d_call: TRBD1; clone_size: -; v_call: TRBV6-1
cdr3_aa: CASSLGQRTGIPQETQYF; cdr3_nt: TGCGCCAGCAGCTTGGGCCAGCGGACAGGGATCCCTCAAGAGACCCAGTACTTC; j_call: TRBJ2-5; d_call: TRBD1; clone_size: -; v_call: TRBV5-1
cdr3_aa: CASTPGLAGELDTQYF; cdr3_nt: TGCGCCAGCACCCCGGGGCTAGCGGGAGAGTTAGATACGCAGTATTTT; j_call: TRBJ2-3; d_call: TRBD2; clone_size: -; v_call: TRBV10-1
cdr3_aa: CASSASSGNNEQFF; cdr3_nt: TGCGCCAGCAGTGCGTCTAGCGGAAACAATGAGCAGTTCTTC; j_call: TRBJ2-1; d_call: TRBD2; clone_size: -; v_call: TRBV10-1
cdr3_aa: CAWSATGGNTEAFF; cdr3_nt: TGTGCCTGGAGTGCGACAGGGGGGAACACTGAAGCTTTCTTT; j_call: TRBJ1-1; d_call: TRBD1; clone_size: -; v_call: TRBV30
cdr3_aa: CATRWGSGGYGYTF; cdr3_nt: TGCGCCACCCGTTGGGGGAGTGGAGGCTATGGCTACACCTTC; j_call: TRBJ1-2; d_call: -; clone_size: -; v_call: TRBV10-1
cdr3_aa: CASSYSAGRFGNTIYF; cdr3_nt: TGTGCCAGCAGTTACTCGGCAGGGCGTTTCGGAAACACCATATATTTT; j_call: TRBJ1-3; d_call: -; clone_size: once; v_call: TRBV6-5
cdr3_aa: CASSQGISNEQFF; cdr3_nt: TGCGCCAGCAGCCAAGGGATCTCCAATGAGCAGTTCTTC; j_call: TRBJ2-1; d_call: -; clone_size: -; v_call: TRBV4-3